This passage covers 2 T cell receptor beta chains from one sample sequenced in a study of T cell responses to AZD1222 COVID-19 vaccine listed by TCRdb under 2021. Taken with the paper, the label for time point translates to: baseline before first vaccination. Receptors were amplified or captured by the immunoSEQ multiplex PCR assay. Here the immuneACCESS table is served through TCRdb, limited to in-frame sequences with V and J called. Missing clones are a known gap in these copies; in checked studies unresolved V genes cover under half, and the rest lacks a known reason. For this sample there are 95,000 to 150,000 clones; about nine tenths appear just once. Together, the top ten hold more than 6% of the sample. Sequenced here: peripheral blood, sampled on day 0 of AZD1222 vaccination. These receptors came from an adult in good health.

The CDR3 DNA sequence: TGTGCCACCAGTGATTTGAAATCAGGATATAGCAATCAGCCCCAGCATTTT. It translates to CATSDLKSGYSNQPQHF. This sequence joins TRBV24-1 and TRBJ1-5; D is ambiguous. Germline V gene sequence: CDR1 KGHDR, CDR2 SFDVKD. This CDR3 has 17 residues. V lost 0 bases and J lost 0, with 11 bases in between.

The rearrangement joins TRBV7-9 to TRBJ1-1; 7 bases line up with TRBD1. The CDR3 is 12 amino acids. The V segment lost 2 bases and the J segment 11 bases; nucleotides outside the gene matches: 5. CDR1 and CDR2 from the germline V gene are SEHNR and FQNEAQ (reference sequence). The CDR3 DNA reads TGTGCCAGCAGCTTAACAGGACAGGCGGCTTTCTTT. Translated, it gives CASSLTGQAAFF.